This T cell receptor (beta chain) was sequenced during a study of cytomegalovirus exposure and HLA in healthy donors (dated by TCRdb to 2016 to 2017). Regarding the complete study: In an earlier analysis of under 750 of the donors, around 290 Gb of sequence data and 120 million or so unique TCR beta sequences from 180 million or so T cells were reported. Roughly 310 gigabases of sequencing data and 70 million to 100 million unique TCR sequences were included in an early release covering 500 to 750 HLA-typed donors. Among the approximately 400 genotyped donors, 75% to 90% belonged to the genetic ancestry cluster associated with self-reported Caucasian donors. The study was designed to test whether signatures of past pathogen exposure could be identified by cataloging public T cell receptors. Using immunosequencing, the study profiled T cell repertoires from around 670 subjects and related those repertoires to cytomegalovirus serostatus. Besides the first cohort of roughly 700 subjects, a separate validation cohort made up of over 95 different subjects was used. To predict cytomegalovirus infection status, the study combined high-throughput TCR immunosequencing, statistical association of individual TCRs with disease status, and machine learning. A later analysis re-examined previously published TCR beta repertoires from more than 650 donors and added high-resolution HLA genotyping to investigate patterns of TCR occurrence. The later analysis used no new phenotypic data to find candidate immune exposures, relying instead on TCR beta sequences and their occurrence across donors. In an earlier analysis of 587 of the donors, high-throughput TCR beta sequencing was used to judge whether each TCR beta V gene segment behaved as functional or pseudogenic. Alongside the repertoire data, information on donor age, sex, ethnicity and CMV serostatus was compiled. A later genetic analysis used genome-wide SNP genotypes for about 60% of the roughly 700 donors, treating that subset as a discovery cohort. All discovery cohort repertoires had been generated on a single sequencing platform. Both class I and class II loci were covered by HLA typing, at four-digit resolution. The number of typed donors differed by locus: about 620-640 for A, B, C, DRB1 and DQB1; approximately 520 for DQA1; roughly 600 for DPA1; and around 450 for DPB1. Because of strong linkage in the cohort, five DR-DQ haplotypes were treated as single units for association and clustering. Across under 500 genotyped donors of the cohort, an average of 235,054 unique TCR beta nucleotide sequences per donor were sequenced, and approximately 17% of those sequences were non-productive. Study-level results and caveats: For the cohort, immune exposure information was limited to CMV serostatus. A further reported finding was that TCR beta sequences accurately predicted the HLA-A and HLA-B alleles for most subjects in the first cohort. The classifier was reported to diagnose cytomegalovirus status with high specificity and sensitivity in both the original and validation cohorts. At a false discovery rate of 0.05, a later analysis linked 15,000 to 20,000 TCR beta sequences to specific HLA alleles. Assigning TCR associations to individual alleles was difficult when HLA alleles, especially DR and DQ, strongly co-occurred. A total of 150 to 200 TCR beta chains were listed by the study as associated with cytomegalovirus. A later analysis found that most CMV-associated TCR beta chains appeared HLA-restricted, with HLA associations seemingly driven largely by CMV exposure. The authors suggested that the approach could potentially be extended to other disease states and immunological phenotypes. In a later genetic analysis, a missense DCLRE1C variant was associated with V-gene and J-gene trimming of TCR beta chains, and the association was replicated in an independent cohort. Some IMGT-functional V segments, including TRBV6-2 and TRBV6-3, could not be distinguished by the 87-base-pair reads and were therefore excluded. Over 15 rarely observed V segments, including chromosome 9 orphons, were excluded from the earlier analysis of just under 600 of the donors because counts were too low. Because some donors lacked HLA typing at each locus, the association tests relied only on the typed subset. In vitro tests confirmed that three of the cytomegalovirus-associated TCR beta chains recognize cytomegalovirus antigens. Compared with the approximately 600-donor mean, donors in an Asian-associated ancestry cluster had fewer N-insertions in productive TCRs, according to a later genetic analysis. According to a later analysis, parvovirus B19, influenza, CMV and Epstein-Barr virus appeared linked to several top co-occurrence clusters. The presence/absence analyses assumed that sequencing depth was roughly uniform across donors, and that assumption may not be true. In a later analysis, the rate of TCR association differed among HLA loci, with DRB1 alleles having the most associated TCRs and HLA-C alleles having the fewest. Linkage disequilibrium might explain the correlated functional status among segregating V segments, but an unknown experimental factor could not be excluded. The cohort was sequenced for TCR beta chains only, and without alpha or paired-chain data the features that could be detected were limited. Most TCR sequences were observed very rarely across donors, whereas some public TCRs were present in many individuals. In an earlier analysis of 587 of the donors, most TCR beta V segments appeared in productive rearrangements about 87% or about 30% of the time, broadly matching IMGT annotations. The sequencing pipeline was judged likely to have produced a cluster of highly shared sequence variants as a technical artifact. In a later analysis, HLA-associated TCR beta chains showed more clonal expansion and lower generation probabilities than non-associated chains that were equally common.

Libraries were made using the immunoSEQ multiplex PCR assay. For the multiplex PCR, a mixture combining 60 forward primers for TCR Vbeta segments and 13 reverse primers for TCR Jbeta segments was used. A multiplex PCR assay on genomic DNA amplified the CDR3 region of rearranged TCR beta genes. The amplified TCR beta libraries were sequenced on the Illumina HiSeq System as 87-base-pair reads. As for the authors' bioinformatics: Across the roughly 700 repertoires, a later analysis counted 75 million to 90 million unique TCR beta chains, roughly 11 million of which were shared by at least two donors. Raw reads were error-corrected and collapsed into unique sequences by a nearest-neighbor algorithm in which closely related sequences were merged to remove PCR and sequencing errors. Alignment of CDR3 sequences to IMGT reference sequences was used to assign V, D and J gene segments. For a sequence to be retained, a match of at least six nucleotides was required to both a V gene segment and a J gene segment. A rearrangement was called productive if the CDR3 had no stop codons and remained in frame with V and J, and every other rearrangement was called non-productive. Following IMGT convention, CDR3 was defined as the stretch from the second conserved V-encoded cysteine to the conserved J-encoded phenylalanine. The earlier analysis of about 590 of the donors excluded sequences that lacked an unambiguous match to a single V gene segment. In an earlier analysis of 587 of the donors, V segments were called functional above 56.7% productive rearrangements and were called segregating when the between-donor standard deviation exceeded 5%. A statistical classification framework was built to diagnose cytomegalovirus status from the catalog of TCR beta chain sequences. In a later analysis, V and J genes were assigned by comparing TCR nucleotide sequences against IMGT/GENE-DB human TR gene sequences. The TCRdist pipeline was used in a later analysis to assign CDR3 sequences and most-parsimonious VDJ recombination scenarios. In a later analysis, each TCR beta chain was defined by its CDR3 amino acid sequence together with its V-gene family, and reads lacking a unique V-gene family were excluded. A later analysis removed 600 or so highly shared, low-generation-probability nucleotide sequences to deal with suspected cross-contamination and a sequencing artifact. A later analysis calculated a clonal expansion index for each public chain from normalized within-repertoire ranks of inferred template counts. In a later analysis, generation probabilities were computed with a VDJ recombination model fitted to out-of-frame rearrangements, and the resulting probabilities were checked against IGoR. In a later analysis, hypergeometric tests were used to score TCR-TCR, TCR-HLA and TCR-CMV co-occurrence, with a repertoire-size bias correction applied to TCR pairs. False discovery rates were estimated in a later analysis by permuting HLA or CMV assignments 20 times. In a later analysis, co-occurring TCRs were grouped using DBSCAN, and TCRdist sequence similarity was added for clustering within HLA-allele-positive subsets. Repertoires with fewer than 30,000 or more than 120,000 public chains were left out of co-occurrence clustering, as were about 5 repertoires with anomalous nucleotide sharing. TCRdb limited this immuneACCESS table to in-frame rearrangements with V and J called. A share of clones is missing; checked studies link under half to unresolved V genes, and the rest is unexplained. That table is the source of V, J and clone size, and D and trimming were worked out from the DNA. For this sample there are about 130,000 clones; about 63% appear just once. Approximately 1.5% of the sample is taken by the ten largest.

The germline V gene provides CDR1 MGHDK and CDR2 SYGVNS. There are 11 amino acids in the CDR3, from cysteine to phenylalanine inclusive. Only the CDR3 DNA stays, 33 bases, in frame from base 1. A distance of 12 bases separates the germline ends of V and J, which lose 6 bases and 10 bases respectively. The cohort was made up of 500 to 800 healthy bone marrow donors. Cohort members were all nominally healthy when sampled, although unrecorded immune exposures were likely present. The donor tested CMV seropositive and was one of the 289 seropositive cohort members. A peripheral blood sample was collected from each donor, and TCR beta sequencing was performed on peripheral blood mononuclear cells. Genomic DNA extraction from the blood cell samples was performed with the Qiagen DNeasy Blood Extraction Kit. Comment on this clone: Its antigen is unknown. The sample holds no much larger clone one base away, and base qualities are not on file.

The TCR originated in a young man in good health and CMV-seropositive. The specimen was PBMCs. The chain was built from TRBV25-1 and TRBJ1-1; 5 matching bases give a weak D call of TRBD1. The DNA sequence follows: TGTGCCAGCAGGACCCCGGGGGTAGCTTTCTTT. Its product reads: CASRTPGVAFF. The reference TRBV25-1 and TRBJ1-1 proteins fill in what lies around the CDR3, so the full variable domain reads EADIYQTPRYLVIGTGKKITLECSQTMGHDKMYWYQQDPGMELHLIHYSYGVNSTEKGDLSSESTVSRIRTEHFPLTLESARPSHTSQYLCASRTPGVAFFGQGTRLTVV.